These 2 T cell receptor beta chains were all obtained from the same sample, sequenced in a study of shared clonotypes between healthy human individuals. Clones were read by immunoSEQ multiplex PCR, and TCRdb kept only the in-frame ones, dropping some. This table holds over 950,000 clones, 70% to 80% found once. Sequenced input: memory CD4+ T cells from PBMCs. Subset indicated: CD45RA-negative fraction. These receptors originate from a man younger than 35 in good health. Some clones in this sample may be carry-over from other donors' samples.

This chain connects TRBV7-2 to TRBJ2-5; D is ambiguous. CDR1 SGHTA and CDR2 FQGNSA come from the germline V gene. V was clipped by 6 bases and J by 4 bases, with 12 bases between them. The CDR3 loop spans 13 amino acids. CDR3 bases: TGTGCCAGCAGAAGATCCACCGGAGAGACCCAGTACTTC. This encodes CASRRSTGETQYF.

V usage is TRBV11-2 and J usage is TRBJ2-2, with D perhaps given as TRBD1 or TRBD2 (6 bases each). Trimming left V 4 bases short and J 7 bases short, with 16 bases between. From germline, CDR1 is SGHAT and CDR2 FQNNGV. This CDR3 has 15 residues. CDR3: CASSSLMGGIGELFF. CDR3 nucleotides: TGTGCCAGCAGCTCCTTGATGGGGGGCATCGGGGAGCTGTTTTTT.